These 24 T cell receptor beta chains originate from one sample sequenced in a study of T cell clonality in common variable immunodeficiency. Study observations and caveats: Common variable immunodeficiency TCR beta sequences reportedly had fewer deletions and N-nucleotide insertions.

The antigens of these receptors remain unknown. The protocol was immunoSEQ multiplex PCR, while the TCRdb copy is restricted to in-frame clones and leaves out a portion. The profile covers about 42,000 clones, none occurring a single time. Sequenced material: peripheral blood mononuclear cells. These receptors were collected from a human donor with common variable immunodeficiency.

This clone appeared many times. CDR3 region: CASSEMGGSTTQYF. CDR3 DNA, as far as it was read: TGTGCCAGCAGCGAGATGGGGGGGAGCACTACG. The genes are TRBV11-3 and TRBJ2-3, with 7 nucleotides matching TRBD2. The CDR3 is cut off 3 residues early in the read; its end comes from the germline J gene. Per germline, CDR1 SGHNT and CDR2 YENEEA. V gave up 5 bases and J gave up 8 bases; unmatched junction bases: 10. This CDR3 is 14 amino acids long.

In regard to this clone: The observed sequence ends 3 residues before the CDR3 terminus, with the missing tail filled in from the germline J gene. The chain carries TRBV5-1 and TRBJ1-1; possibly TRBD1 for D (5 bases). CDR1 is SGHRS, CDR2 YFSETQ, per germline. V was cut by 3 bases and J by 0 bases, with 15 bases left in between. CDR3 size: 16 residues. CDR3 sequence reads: CASSSAFGGVNTEAFF. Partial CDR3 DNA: TGCGCCAGCAGCTCGGCCTTCGGGGGGGTGAACACTGAA.

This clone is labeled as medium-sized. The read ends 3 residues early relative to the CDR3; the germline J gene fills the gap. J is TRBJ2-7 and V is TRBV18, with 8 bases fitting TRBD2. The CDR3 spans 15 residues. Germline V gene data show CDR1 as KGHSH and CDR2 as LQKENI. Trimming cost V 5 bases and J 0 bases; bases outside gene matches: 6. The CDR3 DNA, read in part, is TGTGCCAGCTCAACGGGACTAGGGATCTCCTACGAG. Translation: CASSTGLGISYE. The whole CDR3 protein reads CASSTGLGISYEQYF.

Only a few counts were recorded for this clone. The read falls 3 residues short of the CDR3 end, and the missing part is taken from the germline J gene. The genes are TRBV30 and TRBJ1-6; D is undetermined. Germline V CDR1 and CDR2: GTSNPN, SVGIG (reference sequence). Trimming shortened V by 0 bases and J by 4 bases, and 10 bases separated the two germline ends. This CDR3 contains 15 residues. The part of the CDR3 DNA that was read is TGTGCCTGGAGTGTACAAGGGTTTTATAATTCACCC. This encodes CAWSVQGFYNSP. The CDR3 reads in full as CAWSVQGFYNSPLHF.

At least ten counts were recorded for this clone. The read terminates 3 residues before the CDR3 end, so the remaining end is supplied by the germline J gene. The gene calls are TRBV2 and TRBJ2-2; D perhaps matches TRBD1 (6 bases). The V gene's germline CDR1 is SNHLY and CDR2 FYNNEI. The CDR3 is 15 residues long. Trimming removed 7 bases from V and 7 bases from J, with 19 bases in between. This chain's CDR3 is CASTSEGGMVGELFF. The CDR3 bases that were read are TGTGCCAGCACTTCGGAAGGGGGAATGGTCGGGGAG.

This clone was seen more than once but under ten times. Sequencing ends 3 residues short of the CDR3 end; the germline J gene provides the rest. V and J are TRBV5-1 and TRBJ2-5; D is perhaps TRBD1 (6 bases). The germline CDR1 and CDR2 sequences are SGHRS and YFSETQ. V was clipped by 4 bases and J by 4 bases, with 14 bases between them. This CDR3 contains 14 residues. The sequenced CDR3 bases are TGCGCCAGCAGCATGACAGGATTGGGAGAGACC. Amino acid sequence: CASSMTGLGET. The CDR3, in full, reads CASSMTGLGETQYF.

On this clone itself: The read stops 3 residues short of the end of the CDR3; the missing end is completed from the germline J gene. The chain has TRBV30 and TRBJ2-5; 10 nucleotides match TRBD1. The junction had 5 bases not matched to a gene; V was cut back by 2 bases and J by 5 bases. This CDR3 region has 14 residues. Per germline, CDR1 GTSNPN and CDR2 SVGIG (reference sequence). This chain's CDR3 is CAWSSDRGRETQYF. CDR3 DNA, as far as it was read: TGTGCCTGGAGTTCAGACAGGGGGCGGGAGACC.

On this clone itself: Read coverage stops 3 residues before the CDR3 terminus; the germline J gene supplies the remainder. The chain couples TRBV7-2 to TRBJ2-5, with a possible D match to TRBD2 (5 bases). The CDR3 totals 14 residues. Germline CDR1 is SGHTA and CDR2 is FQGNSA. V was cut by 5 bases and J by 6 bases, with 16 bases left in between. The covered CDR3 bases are TGTGCCAGCAGCATATACCGGGGATACAAGACC. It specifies CASSIYRGYKT. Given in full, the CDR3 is CASSIYRGYKTQYF. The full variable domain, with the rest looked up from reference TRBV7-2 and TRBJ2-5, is GAGVSQSPSNKVTEKGKDVELRCDPISGHTALYWYRQSLGQGLEFLIYFQGNSAPDKSGLPSDRFSAERTGGSVSTLTIQRTQQEDSAVYLCASSIYRGYKTQYFGPGTRLLVL.

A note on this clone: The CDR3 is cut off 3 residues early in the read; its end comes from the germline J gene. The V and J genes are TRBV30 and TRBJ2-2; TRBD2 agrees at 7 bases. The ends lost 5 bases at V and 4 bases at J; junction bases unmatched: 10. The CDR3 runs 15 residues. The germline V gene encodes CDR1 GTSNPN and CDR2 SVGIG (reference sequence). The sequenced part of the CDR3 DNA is TGTGCCTGGTCCCAGGGACTACCATTCACCGGGGAG. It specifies CAWSQGLPFTGE. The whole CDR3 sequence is CAWSQGLPFTGELFF.

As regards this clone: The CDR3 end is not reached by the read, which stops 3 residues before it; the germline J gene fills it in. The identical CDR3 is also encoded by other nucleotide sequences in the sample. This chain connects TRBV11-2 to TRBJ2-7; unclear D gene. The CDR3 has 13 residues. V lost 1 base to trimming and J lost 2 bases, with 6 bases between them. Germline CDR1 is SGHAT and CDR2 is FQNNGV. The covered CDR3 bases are TGTGCCAGCAGCTTAGGAGCTGCCTACGAG. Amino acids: CASSLGAAYE. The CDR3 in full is CASSLGAAYEQYF.

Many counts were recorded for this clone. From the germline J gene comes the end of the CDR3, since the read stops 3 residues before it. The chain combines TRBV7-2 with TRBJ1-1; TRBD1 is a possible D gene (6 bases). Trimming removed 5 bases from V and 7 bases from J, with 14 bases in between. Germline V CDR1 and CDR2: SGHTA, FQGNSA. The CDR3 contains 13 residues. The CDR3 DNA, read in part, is TGTGCCAGCAGCCAACAGGGTATCGATGAA. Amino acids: CASSQQGIDE. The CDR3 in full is CASSQQGIDEAFF.

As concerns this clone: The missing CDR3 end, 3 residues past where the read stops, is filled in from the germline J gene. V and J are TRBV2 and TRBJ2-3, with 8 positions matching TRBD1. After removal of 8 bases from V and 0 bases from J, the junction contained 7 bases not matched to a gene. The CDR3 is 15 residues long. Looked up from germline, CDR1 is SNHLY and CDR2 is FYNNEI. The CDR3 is CASHGQGLSTDTQYF. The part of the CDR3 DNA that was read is TGTGCCAGCCACGGACAGGGATTAAGCACAGATACG.

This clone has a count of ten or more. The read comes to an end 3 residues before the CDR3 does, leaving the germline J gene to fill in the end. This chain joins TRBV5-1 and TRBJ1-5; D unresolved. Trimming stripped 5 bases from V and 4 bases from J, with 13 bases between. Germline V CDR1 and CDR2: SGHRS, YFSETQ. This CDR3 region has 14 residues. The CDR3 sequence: CASRPNQENQPQHF. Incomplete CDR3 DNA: TGCGCCAGCAGACCAAACCAGGAAAATCAGCCC.

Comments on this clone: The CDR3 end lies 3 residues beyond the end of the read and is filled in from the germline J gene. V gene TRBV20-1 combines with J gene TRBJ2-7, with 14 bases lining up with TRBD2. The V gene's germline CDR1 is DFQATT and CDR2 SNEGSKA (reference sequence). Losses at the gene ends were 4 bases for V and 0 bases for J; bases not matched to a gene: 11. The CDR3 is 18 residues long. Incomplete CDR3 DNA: TGCAGTGCTATAATCCCGGGACTAGCGGGAGTTAGCTCCTACGAG. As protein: CSAIIPGLAGVSSYE. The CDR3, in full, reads CSAIIPGLAGVSSYEQYF.

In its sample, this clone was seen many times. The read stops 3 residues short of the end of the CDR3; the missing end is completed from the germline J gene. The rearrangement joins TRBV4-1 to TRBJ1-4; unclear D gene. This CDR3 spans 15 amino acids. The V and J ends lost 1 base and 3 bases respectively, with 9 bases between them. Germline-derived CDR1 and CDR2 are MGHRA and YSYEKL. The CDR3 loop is CASSQGQAPNEKLFF. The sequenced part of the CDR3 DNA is TGCGCCAGCAGCCAAGGACAAGCCCCTAATGAAAAA.

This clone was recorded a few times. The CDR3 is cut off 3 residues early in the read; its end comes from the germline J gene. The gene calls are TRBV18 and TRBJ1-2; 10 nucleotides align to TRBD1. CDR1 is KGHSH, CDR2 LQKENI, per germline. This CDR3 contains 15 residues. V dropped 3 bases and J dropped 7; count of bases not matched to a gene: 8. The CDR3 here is CASSPAGTGEAGYTF. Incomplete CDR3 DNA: TGTGCCAGCTCACCGGCCGGGACAGGGGAGGCTGGC.

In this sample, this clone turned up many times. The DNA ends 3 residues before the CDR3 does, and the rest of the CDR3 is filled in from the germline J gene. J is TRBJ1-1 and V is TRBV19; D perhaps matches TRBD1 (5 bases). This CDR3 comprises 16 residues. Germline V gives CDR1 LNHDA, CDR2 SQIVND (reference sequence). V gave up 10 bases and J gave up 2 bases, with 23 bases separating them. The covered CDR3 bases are TGTGCCACAACTGGTGGGATCTCGAGGGGCAACACTGAA. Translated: CATTGGISRGNTE. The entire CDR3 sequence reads CATTGGISRGNTEAFF. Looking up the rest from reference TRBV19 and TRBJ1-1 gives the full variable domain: DGGITQSPKYLFRKEGQNVTLSCEQNLNHDAMYWYRQDPGQGLRLIYYSQIVNDFQKGDIAEGYSVSREKKESFPLTVTSAQKNPTAFYLCATTGGISRGNTEAFFGQGTRLTVV.

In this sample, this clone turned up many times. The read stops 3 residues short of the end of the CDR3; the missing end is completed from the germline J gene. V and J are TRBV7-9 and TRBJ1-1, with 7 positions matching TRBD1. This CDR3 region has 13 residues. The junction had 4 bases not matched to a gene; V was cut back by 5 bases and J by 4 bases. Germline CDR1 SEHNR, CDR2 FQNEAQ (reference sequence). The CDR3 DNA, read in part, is TGTGCCAGCAGCCCGACAGGGATCACTGAA. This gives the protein CASSPTGITE. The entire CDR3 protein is CASSPTGITEAFF.

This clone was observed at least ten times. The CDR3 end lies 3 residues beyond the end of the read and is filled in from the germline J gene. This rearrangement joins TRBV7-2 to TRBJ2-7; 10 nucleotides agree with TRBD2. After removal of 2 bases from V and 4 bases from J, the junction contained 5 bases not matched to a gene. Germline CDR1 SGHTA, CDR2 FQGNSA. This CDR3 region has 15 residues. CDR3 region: CASSLSTSGAYEQYF. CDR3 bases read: TGTGCCAGCAGCTTATCCACTAGCGGGGCGTACGAG.

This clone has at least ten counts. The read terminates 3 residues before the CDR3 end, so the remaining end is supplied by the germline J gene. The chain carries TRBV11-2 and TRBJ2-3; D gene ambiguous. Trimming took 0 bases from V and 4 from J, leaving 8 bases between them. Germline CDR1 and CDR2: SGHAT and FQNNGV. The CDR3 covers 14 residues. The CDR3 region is CASSLDPLADTQYF. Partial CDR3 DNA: TGTGCCAGCAGCTTAGACCCCCTTGCAGATACG.

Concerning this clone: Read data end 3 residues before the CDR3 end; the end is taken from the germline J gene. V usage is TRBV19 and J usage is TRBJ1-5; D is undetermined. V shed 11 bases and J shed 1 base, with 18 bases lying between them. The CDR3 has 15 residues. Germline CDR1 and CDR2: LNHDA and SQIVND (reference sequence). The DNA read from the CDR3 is TGTGCCTGCGCTGACATTTTCGAAAGCAATCAGCCC. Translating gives CACADIFESNQP. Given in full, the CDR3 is CACADIFESNQPQHF.

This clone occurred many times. CDR3 DNA, as far as it was read: TGTGCCAGTAGGACAGGGGGCTCCAGCTATGGC. It codes for CASRTGGSSYG. The full CDR3 protein reads CASRTGGSSYGYTF. The rearrangement links TRBV19 to TRBJ1-2, with 10 bases aligning to TRBD1. With the read ending 3 residues before the CDR3 end, the germline J gene is used to fill in that end. The germline gives CDR1 LNHDA, CDR2 SQIVND (reference sequence). The V gene end was trimmed by 6 bases and the J gene end by 4 bases; junction bases not matched to a gene: 5. CDR3 length equals 14 residues.

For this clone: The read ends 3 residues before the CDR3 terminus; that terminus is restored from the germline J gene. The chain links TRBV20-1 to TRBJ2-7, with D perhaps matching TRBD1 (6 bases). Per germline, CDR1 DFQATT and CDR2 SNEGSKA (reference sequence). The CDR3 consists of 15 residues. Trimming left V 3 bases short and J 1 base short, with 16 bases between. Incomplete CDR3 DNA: TGCAGTGCTAGCAACAGGGCCCTACTTTCCTACGAG. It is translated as CSASNRALLSYE. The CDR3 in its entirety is CSASNRALLSYEQYF.

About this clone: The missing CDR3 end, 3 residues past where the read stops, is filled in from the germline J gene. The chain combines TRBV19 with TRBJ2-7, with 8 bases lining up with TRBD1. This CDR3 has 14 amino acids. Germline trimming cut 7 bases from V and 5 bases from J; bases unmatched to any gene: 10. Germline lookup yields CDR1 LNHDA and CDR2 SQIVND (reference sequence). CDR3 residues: CASTVTGAQNEQYF. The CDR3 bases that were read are TGTGCCAGTACCGTGACAGGGGCGCAGAACGAG.